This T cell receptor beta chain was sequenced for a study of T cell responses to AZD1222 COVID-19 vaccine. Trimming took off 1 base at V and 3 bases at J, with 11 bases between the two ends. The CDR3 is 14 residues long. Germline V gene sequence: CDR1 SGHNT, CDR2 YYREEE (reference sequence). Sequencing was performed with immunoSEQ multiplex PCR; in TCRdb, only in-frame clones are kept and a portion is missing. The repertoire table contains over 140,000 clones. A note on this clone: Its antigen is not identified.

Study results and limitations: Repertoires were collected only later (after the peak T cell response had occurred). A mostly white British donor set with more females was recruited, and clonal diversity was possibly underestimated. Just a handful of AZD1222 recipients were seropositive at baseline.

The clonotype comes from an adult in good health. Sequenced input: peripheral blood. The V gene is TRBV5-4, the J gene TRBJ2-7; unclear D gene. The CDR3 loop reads CASSLLGRSYEQYF. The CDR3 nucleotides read TGTGCCAGCAGCTTGCTGGGAAGAAGCTACGAGCAGTACTTC. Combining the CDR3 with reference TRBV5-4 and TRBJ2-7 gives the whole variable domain ETGVTQSPTHLIKTRGQQVTLRCSSQSGHNTVSWYQQALGQGPQFIFQYYREEENGRGNFPPRFSGLQFPNYSSELNVNALELDDSALYLCASSLLGRSYEQYFGPGTRLTVT.